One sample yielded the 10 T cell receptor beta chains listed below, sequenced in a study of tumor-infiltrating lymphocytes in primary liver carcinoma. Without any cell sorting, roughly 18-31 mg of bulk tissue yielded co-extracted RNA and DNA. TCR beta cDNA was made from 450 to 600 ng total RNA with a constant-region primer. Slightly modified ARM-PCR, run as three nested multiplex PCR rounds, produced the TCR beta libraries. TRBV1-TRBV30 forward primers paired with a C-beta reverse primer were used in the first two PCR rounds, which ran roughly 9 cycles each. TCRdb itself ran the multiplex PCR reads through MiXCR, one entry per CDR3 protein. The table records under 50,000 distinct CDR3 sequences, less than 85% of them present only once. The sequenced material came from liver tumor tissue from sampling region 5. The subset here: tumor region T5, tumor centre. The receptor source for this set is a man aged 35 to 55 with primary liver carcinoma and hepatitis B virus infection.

The DNA of the CDR3 is TGTGCCAGCAGTGGATCCACGGGGACCGACGTGCAGTACTTC. Residues: CASSGSTGTDVQYF. This chain links TRBV6-1 with TRBJ2-7; the D call may be TRBD1 or TRBD2 (5 bases each). Trimming took 4 bases from V and 9 from J, leaving 19 bases between them. This CDR3 has 14 amino acids. CDR1 is MNHNS and CDR2 is SASEGT in the germline V gene.

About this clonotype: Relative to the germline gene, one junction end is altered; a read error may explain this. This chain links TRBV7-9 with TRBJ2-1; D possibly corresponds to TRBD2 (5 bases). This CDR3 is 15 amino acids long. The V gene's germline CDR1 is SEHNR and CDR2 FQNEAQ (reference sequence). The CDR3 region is CASMGWQSGDNGQFF. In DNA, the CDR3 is TGTGCCAGCATGGGGTGGCAGAGCGGAGATAATGGGCAGTTCTTC.

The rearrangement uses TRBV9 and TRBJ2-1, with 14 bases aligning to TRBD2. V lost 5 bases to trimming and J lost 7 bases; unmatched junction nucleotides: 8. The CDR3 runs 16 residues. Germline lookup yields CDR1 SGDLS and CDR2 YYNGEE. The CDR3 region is CASSGGRLAGGNEQFF. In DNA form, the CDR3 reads TGTGCCAGCAGTGGGGGGAGACTAGCGGGAGGGAATGAGCAGTTCTTC.

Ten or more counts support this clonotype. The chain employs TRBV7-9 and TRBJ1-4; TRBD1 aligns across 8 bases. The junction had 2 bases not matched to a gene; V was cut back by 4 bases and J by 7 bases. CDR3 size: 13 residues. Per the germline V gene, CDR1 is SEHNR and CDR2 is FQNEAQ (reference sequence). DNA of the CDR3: TGTGCCAGCAGCTCGACAGGGGCTGAAAAACTGTTTTTT. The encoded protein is CASSSTGAEKLFF.

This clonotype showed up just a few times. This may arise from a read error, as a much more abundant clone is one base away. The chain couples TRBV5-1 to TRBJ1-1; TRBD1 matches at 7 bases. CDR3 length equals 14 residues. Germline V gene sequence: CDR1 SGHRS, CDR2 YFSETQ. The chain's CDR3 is CASSPGQMNTEAYF. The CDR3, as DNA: TGCGCCAGCAGCCCGGGACAGATGAACACTGAAGCTTACTTT.

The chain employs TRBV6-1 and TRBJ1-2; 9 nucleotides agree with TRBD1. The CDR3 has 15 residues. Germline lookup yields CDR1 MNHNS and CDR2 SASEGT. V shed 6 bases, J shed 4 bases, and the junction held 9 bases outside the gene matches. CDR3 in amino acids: CASSMTGGIGYGYTF. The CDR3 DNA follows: TGTGCCAGCAGCATGACAGGGGGTATTGGCTATGGCTACACCTTC.

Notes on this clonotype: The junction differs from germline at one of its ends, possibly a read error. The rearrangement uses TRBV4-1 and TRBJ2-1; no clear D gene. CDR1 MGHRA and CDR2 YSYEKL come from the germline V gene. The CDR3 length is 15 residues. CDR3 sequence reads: CASSSPRGPYNELFF. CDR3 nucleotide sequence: TGCGCCAGCAGCTCCCCGCGCGGTCCCTACAATGAGCTGTTCTTT.

CDR3 residues: CASRPGFYEQYF. DNA for the CDR3: TGTGCCAGCAGACCAGGGTTCTACGAGCAGTACTTC. The rearrangement uses TRBV2 and TRBJ2-7, with D tentatively TRBD1 (5 bases). Per germline, CDR1 SNHLY and CDR2 FYNNEI. Trimming removed 6 bases from V and 3 bases from J, with 9 bases in between. The CDR3 spans 12 residues.

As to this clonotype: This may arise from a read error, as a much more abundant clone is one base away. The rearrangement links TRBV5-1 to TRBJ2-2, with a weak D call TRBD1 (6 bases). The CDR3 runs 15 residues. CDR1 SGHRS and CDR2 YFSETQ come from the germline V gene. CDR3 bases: TGCTCCAGCAACTCCTCCCCAGGGGCGGTCGGGGAGCTGTTTTTT. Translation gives CSSNSSPGAVGELFF.

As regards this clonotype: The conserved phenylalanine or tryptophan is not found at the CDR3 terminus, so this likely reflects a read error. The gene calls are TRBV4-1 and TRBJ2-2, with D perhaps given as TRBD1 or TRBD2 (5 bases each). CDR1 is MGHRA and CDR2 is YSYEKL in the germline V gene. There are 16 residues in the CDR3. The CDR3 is CASSQVAAGTTGELFS. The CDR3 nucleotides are TGTGCAAGCAGCCAAGTCGCGGCAGGGACCACCGGGGAGCTGTTTTCT.